This TCR beta chain is drawn from a study of blood T cell repertoires in COVID-19. From germline, CDR1 is LNHDA and CDR2 SQIVND (reference sequence). This CDR3 is built from 13 residues. Trimming stripped 3 bases from V and 5 bases from J, with 10 bases between. Participants were aged about 18 to 100 years from about two dozen US areas. Recovery among Cohort 3 donors was established by two negative PCRs, clearance, or symptom resolution. This clone was seen more than once but under ten times. As originally analysed: Amplification of reference gene primers was used by the study to estimate nucleated cell counts. Clones were read by immunoSEQ multiplex PCR, and TCRdb kept only the in-frame ones, dropping some. Clone size and V and J calls were adopted from that table, with D and trimming inferred from the DNA. The repertoire has approximately 440,000 clones, 75% to 90% of them found once; the top ten carry under 0.85%.

The source is a woman aged 18-29 years who had recovered from COVID-19. The V call is TRBV19, the J call TRBJ1-1; no reliable D call. Input material: PBMCs or T cells enriched from blood (not recorded which). The CDR3 reads CASSMNSQTEAFF. DNA for the CDR3: TGTGCCAGTAGTATGAACAGCCAGACTGAAGCTTTCTTT.